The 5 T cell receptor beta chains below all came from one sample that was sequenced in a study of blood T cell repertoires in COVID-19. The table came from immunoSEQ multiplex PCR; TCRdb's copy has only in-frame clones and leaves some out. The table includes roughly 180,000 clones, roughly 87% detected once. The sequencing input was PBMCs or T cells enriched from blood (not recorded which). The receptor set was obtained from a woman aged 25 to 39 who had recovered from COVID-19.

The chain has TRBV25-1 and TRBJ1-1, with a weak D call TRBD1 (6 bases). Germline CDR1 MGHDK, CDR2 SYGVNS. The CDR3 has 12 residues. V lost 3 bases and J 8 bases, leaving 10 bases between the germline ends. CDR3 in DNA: TGTGCCAGCAGTGACCCAGGACAGGAAGCTTTCTTT. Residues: CASSDPGQEAFF. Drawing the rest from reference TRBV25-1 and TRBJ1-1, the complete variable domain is EADIYQTPRYLVIGTGKKITLECSQTMGHDKMYWYQQDPGMELHLIHYSYGVNSTEKGDLSSESTVSRIRTEHFPLTLESARPSHTSQYLCASSDPGQEAFFGQGTRLTVV.

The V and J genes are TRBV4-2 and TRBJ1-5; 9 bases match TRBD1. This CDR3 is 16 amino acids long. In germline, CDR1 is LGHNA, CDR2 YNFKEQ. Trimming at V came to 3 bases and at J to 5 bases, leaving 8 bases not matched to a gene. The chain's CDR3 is CASSHDTGQGDQPQHF. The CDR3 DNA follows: TGTGCCAGCAGCCACGATACGGGACAGGGTGATCAGCCCCAGCATTTT.

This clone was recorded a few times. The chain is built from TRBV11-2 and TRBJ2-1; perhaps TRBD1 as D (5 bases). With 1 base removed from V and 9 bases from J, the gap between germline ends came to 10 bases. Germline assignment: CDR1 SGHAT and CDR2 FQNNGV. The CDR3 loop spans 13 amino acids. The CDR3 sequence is CASSLVGAGEQFF. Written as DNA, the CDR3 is TGTGCCAGCAGCTTAGTAGGGGCAGGTGAGCAGTTCTTC.

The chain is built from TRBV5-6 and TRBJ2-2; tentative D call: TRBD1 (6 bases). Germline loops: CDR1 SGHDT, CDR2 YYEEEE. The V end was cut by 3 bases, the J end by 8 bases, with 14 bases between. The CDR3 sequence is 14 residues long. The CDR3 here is CASSWGRARGELFF. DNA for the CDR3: TGTGCCAGCAGCTGGGGGCGGGCGAGAGGGGAGCTGTTTTTT.

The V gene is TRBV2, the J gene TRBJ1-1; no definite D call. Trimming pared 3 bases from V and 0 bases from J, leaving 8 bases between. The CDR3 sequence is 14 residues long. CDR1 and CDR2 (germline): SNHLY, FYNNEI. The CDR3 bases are TGTGCCAGCAGTGAGTCTAGGATGAACACTGAAGCTTTCTTT. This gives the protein CASSESRMNTEAFF. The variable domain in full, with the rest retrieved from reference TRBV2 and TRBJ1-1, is EPEVTQTPSHQVTQMGQEVILRCVPISNHLYFYWYRQILGQKVEFLVSFYNNEISEKSEIFDDQFSVERPDGSNFTLKIRSTKLEDSAMYFCASSESRMNTEAFFGQGTRLTVV.